The source of this TCR beta chain is a study of T-cell reconstitution after alpha-beta-depleted transplantation in children. Preparation of the TCRbeta library involved a method that used unique molecular identifiers. TCRdb used MiXCR to reprocess the PCR reads, holding one entry per CDR3 protein. The profile shows around 700,000 distinct CDR3 sequences, about an eighth of them singletons. The sample holds a few counts of this clonotype. No antigen is known for it. General study results and limits: Several hundred expanded graft clones reportedly gave rise to the alpha-beta T cells present about two months after transplant. Diversity and T-cell counts at one year after transplant derived mostly from new T cells. The high TCRbeta diversity at day 60 in some patients came from surviving recipient T cells and thymic progenitors.

The CDR3 runs 17 residues. Looked up from germline, CDR1 is LNHNV and CDR2 is YYDKDF (reference sequence). V dropped 0 bases and J dropped 3; count of bases not matched to a gene: 8. The source was PBMCs, collected before TCRalphabeta/CD19-depleted stem cell transplant. This sequence joins TRBV15 and TRBJ2-7; 10 bases match TRBD1. The TCR sequence derives from a girl aged 2 to 9 with congenital amegakaryocytic thrombocytopenia, due to receive a stem cell transplant. CDR3 in amino acids: CATSREPTGGLIYEQYF. Here the CDR3 DNA reads TGTGCCACCAGCAGAGAGCCGACAGGGGGCTTGATCTACGAGCAGTACTTC.